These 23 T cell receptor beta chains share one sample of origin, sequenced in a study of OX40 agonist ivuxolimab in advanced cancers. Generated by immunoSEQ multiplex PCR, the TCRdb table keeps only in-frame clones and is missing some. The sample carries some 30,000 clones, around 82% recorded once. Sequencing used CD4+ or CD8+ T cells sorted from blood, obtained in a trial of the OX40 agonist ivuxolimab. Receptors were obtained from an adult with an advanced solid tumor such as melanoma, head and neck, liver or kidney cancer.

This CDR3 is CASSNRGGNIQYF. For the CDR3, the DNA is TGTGCCAGTAGTAACAGGGGTGGGAACATTCAGTACTTC. The chain uses TRBV19 and TRBJ2-4, with TRBD1 matching 7 bases. The V gene end was trimmed by 4 bases and the J gene end by 7 bases; junction bases not matched to a gene: 4. In germline, CDR1 is LNHDA, CDR2 SQIVND (reference sequence). This CDR3 has 13 residues.

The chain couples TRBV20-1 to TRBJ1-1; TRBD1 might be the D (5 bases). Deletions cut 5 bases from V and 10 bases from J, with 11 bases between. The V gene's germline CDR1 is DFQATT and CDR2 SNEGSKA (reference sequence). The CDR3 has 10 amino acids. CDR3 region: CSAPRGGAFF. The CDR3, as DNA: TGCAGTGCTCCTCGGGGGGGAGCTTTCTTT.

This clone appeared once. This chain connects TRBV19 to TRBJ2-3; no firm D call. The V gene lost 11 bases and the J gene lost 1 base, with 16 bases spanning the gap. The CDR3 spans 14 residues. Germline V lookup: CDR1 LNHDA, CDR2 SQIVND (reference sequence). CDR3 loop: CAARPDIGTDTQYF. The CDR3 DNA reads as TGTGCCGCCAGGCCGGATATAGGCACAGATACGCAGTATTTT.

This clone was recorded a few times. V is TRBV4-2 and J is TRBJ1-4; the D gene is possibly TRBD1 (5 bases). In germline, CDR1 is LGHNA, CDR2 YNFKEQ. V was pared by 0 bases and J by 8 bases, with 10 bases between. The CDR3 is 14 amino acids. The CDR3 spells CASSQEGVAEKLFF. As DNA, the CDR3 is TGTGCCAGCAGCCAAGAGGGGGTCGCGGAAAAACTGTTTTTT.

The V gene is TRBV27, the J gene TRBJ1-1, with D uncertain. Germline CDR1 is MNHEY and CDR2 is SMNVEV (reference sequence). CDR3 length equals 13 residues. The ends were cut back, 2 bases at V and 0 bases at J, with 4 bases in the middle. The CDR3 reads CASSLKVNTEAFF. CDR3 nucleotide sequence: TGTGCCAGCAGTTTAAAGGTGAACACTGAAGCTTTCTTT.

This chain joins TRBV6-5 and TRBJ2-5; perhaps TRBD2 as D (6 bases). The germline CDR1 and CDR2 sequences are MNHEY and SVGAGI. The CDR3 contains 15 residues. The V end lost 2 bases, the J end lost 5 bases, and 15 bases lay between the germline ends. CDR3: CASSYGRTEGETQYF. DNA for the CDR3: TGTGCCAGCAGTTACGGGCGCACGGAGGGGGAGACCCAGTACTTC.

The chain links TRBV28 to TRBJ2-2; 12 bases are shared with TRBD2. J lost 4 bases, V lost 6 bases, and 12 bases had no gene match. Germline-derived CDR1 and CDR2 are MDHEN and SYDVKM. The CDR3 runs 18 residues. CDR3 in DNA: TGTGCCAGCAGCGGACTAGCGGGAAGGGTTATTGGCACCGGGGAGCTGTTTTTT. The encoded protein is CASSGLAGRVIGTGELFF.

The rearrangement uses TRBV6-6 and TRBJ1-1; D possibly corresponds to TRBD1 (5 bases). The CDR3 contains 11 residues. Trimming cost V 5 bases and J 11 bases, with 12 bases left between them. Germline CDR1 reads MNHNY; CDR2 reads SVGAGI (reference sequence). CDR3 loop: CASSPGLLAFF. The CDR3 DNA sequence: TGTGCCAGCAGTCCGGGACTTCTGGCTTTCTTT.

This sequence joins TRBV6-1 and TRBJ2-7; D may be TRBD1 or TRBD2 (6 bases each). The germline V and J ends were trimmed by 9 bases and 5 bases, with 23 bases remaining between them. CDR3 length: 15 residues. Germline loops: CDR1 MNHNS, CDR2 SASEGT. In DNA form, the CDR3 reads TGTGCCAGTACCTATACCGCCGGGGGCGGGGACGAGCAGTACTTC. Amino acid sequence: CASTYTAGGGDEQYF.

CDR3 sequence: CASSPGWGREKLFF. CDR3 nucleotide sequence: TGTGCCAGCAGCCCCGGGTGGGGTCGTGAAAAACTGTTTTTT. J is TRBJ1-4 and V is TRBV7-3; D is unclear. The germline V gene encodes CDR1 SGHTA and CDR2 FQGTGA. The V and J ends lost 5 bases and 7 bases respectively, with 14 bases between them. The CDR3 sequence is 14 residues long. Variable domain in full (rest from reference TRBV7-3 and TRBJ1-4): GAGVSQTPSNKVTEKGKYVELRCDPISGHTALYWYRQSLGQGPEFLIYFQGTGAADDSGLPNDRFFAVRPEGSVSTLKIQRTERGDSAVYLCASSPGWGREKLFFGSGTQLSVL.

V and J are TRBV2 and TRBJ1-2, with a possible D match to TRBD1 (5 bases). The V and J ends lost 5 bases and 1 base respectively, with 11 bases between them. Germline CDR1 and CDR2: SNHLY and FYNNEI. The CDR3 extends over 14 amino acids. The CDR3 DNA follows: TGTGCCAGCAGTCACGGGGGGAGTAACTATGGCTACACCTTC. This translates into CASSHGGSNYGYTF.

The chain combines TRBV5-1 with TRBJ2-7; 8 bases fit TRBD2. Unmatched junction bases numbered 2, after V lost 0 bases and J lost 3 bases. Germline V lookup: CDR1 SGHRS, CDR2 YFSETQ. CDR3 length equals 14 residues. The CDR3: CASSLEAGGYEQYF. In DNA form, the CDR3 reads TGCGCCAGCAGCTTGGAGGCGGGGGGCTACGAGCAGTACTTC.

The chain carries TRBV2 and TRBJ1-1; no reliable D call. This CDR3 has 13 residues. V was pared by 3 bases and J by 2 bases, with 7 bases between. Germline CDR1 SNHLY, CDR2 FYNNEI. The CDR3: CASSETFNTEAFF. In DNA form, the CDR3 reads TGTGCCAGCAGTGAGACATTTAACACTGAAGCTTTCTTT.

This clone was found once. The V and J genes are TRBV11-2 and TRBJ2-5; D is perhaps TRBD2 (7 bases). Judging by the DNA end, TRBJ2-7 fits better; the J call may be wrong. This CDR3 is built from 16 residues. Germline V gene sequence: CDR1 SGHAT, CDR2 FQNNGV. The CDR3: CASRPNLGGASYEQYF. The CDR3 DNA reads TGTGCCAGCAGGCCGAACTTAGGGGGGGCTTCCTACGAGCAGTACTTC.

CDR3 in amino acids: CASSSSGTASYEQYF. The CDR3 DNA reads as TGTGCCAGCAGTTCGTCCGGGACAGCTTCCTACGAGCAGTACTTC. This chain links TRBV27 with TRBJ2-7, with 7 positions matching TRBD1. CDR3 length equals 15 residues. After removal of 4 bases from V and 1 base from J, the junction contained 7 bases not matched to a gene. Germline lookup yields CDR1 MNHEY and CDR2 SMNVEV (reference sequence).

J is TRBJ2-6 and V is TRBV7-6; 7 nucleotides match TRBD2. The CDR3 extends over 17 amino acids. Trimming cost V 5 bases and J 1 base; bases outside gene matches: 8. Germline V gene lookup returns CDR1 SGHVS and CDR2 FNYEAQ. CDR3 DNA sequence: TGTGCCAGCAGCCCCCAGGGAGGGAATTCTGGGGCCAACGTCCTGACTTTC. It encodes CASSPQGGNSGANVLTF.

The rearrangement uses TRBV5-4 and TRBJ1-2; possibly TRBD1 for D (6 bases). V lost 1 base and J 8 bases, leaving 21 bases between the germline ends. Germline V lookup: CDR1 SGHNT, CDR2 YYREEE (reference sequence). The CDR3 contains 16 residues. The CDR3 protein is CASSLWGAGALEGYTF. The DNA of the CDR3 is TGTGCCAGCAGCTTGTGGGGGGCCGGGGCTTTGGAGGGCTACACCTTC.

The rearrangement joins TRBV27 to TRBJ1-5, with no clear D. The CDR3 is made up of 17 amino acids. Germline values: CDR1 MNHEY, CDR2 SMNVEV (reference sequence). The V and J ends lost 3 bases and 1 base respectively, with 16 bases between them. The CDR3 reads CASSFNPPDVSNQPQHF. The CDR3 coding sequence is TGTGCCAGCAGTTTTAATCCCCCGGACGTAAGCAATCAGCCCCAGCATTTT.

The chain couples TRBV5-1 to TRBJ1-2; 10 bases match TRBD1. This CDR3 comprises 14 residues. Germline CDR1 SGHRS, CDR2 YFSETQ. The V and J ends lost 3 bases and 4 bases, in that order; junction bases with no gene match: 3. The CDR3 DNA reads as TGCGCCAGCAGCTCGGGACAGGGGCTCTATGGCTACACCTTC. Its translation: CASSSGQGLYGYTF.

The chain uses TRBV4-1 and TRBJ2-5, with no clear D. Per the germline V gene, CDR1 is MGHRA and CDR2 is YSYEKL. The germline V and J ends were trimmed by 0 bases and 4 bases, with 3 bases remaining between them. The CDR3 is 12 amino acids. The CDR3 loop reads CASSQDPETQYF. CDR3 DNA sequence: TGCGCCAGCAGCCAAGACCCAGAGACCCAGTACTTC.

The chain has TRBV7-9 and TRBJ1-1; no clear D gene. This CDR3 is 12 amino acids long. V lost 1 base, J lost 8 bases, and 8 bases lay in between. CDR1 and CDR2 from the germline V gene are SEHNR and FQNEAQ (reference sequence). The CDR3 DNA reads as TGTGCCAGCAGCTTAGTAGGAGGGGAAGCTTTCTTT. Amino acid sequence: CASSLVGGEAFF.

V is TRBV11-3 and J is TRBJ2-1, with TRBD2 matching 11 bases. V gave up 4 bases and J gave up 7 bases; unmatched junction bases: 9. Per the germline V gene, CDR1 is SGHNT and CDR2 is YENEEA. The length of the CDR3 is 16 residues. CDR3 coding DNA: TGTGCCAGCAGCTCAAGACTAGCGGGGAGTGGTAATGAGCAGTTCTTC. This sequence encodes CASSSRLAGSGNEQFF.

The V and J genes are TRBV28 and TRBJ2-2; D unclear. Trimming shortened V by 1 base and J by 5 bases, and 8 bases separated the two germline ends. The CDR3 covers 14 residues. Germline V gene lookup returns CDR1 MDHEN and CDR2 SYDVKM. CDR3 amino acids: CASSLFGGTGELFF. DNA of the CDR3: TGTGCCAGCAGTTTATTCGGTGGGACCGGGGAGCTGTTTTTT.